These 14 T cell receptor beta chains share one sample of origin, sequenced in a study of T cells after yellow fever vaccination. TCRdb called the 5' RACE reads again in MiXCR, with one record for every CDR3 protein. Here the sample spans over 35,000 distinct CDR3 sequences, 5% to 7% being singletons. This specimen was PBMCs, either bulk or a sorted T-cell subset (CD4+, CD8+, memory, or dextramer-sorted; not recorded which), taken 45 days after the yellow fever booster vaccination. Every receptor here comes from a man aged 25 to 45 who received the YFV17D yellow fever vaccine.

The genes are TRBV28 and TRBJ1-4; 9 nucleotides agree with TRBD1. The CDR3 is made up of 15 amino acids. Germline CDR1 and CDR2: MDHEN and SYDVKM. The V segment lost 6 bases and the J segment 7 bases; nucleotides outside the gene matches: 9. The CDR3 loop is CASSLPGQGGEKLFF. CDR3 bases: TGTGCCAGCAGCCTCCCGGGACAGGGTGGTGAAAAACTGTTTTTT.

This clonotype was found many times. The gene calls are TRBV6-2 or TRBV6-3 and TRBJ2-1; D is unresolved. V shed 2 bases and J shed 5 bases, with 1 base lying between them. Per the germline V gene, CDR1 is MNHEY and CDR2 is SVGEGT. The length of the CDR3 is 11 residues. The DNA of the CDR3 is TGTGCCAGCAGTTACGACAATGAGCAGTTCTTC. Protein sequence: CASSYDNEQFF.

There are a few counts of this clonotype. The chain couples TRBV20-1 to TRBJ2-1, with TRBD1 identical over 7 bases. CDR1 and CDR2 from the germline V gene are DFQATT and SNEGSKA (reference sequence). There are 11 residues in the CDR3. The CDR3 sequence: CGTGTDNEQFF. The CDR3 DNA sequence: TGCGGGACCGGGACAGACAATGAGCAGTTCTTC.

Many counts were recorded for this clonotype. The rearrangement joins TRBV14 to TRBJ2-5; TRBD1 or TRBD2 may be the D gene (5 bases each). Germline V gene sequence: CDR1 SGHDN, CDR2 FVKESK. This CDR3 region has 15 residues. Trimming took off 1 base at V and 2 bases at J, with 11 bases between the two ends. CDR3 in DNA: TGTGCCAGCAGCCAAGGGGGGACCACACAAGAGACCCAGTACTTC. Translation gives CASSQGGTTQETQYF.

The CDR3 sequence: CASSLALPGQGRDEQYF. CDR3 DNA: TGTGCCAGCAGCTTAGCCCTTCCGGGACAGGGGAGGGACGAGCAGTACTTC. V usage is TRBV7-2 and J usage is TRBJ2-7, with 10 bases identical to TRBD1. This CDR3 comprises 17 residues. V gave up 0 bases and J gave up 5 bases; unmatched junction bases: 10. The V gene's germline CDR1 is SGHTA and CDR2 FQGNSA.

This clonotype showed up just a few times. The chain links TRBV6-6 to TRBJ2-7; D call uncertain. V was cut by 2 bases and J by 2 bases, with 4 bases left in between. Germline CDR1 MNHNY, CDR2 SVGAGI (reference sequence). The CDR3 spans 12 residues. CDR3: CASSYGPYEQYF. The CDR3 nucleotides read TGTGCCAGCAGTTACGGCCCCTACGAGCAGTACTTC.

The CDR3 DNA sequence: TGTGCCAGCAGCCAAGCGGACAGGGCCTACGAGCAGTACTTC. This encodes CASSQADRAYEQYF. The V and J genes are TRBV7-6 and TRBJ2-7, with TRBD1 matching over 8 bases. This CDR3 has 14 residues. Per the germline V gene, CDR1 is SGHVS and CDR2 is FNYEAQ. Germline trimming cut 5 bases from V and 2 bases from J; bases unmatched to any gene: 5.

This clonotype has at least ten counts. The J gene is TRBJ2-1, the V gene TRBV6-2 or TRBV6-3; D is possibly TRBD1 or TRBD2 (5 bases each). The CDR3 length is 16 residues. The ends were cut back, 7 bases at V and 2 bases at J, with 18 bases in the middle. Germline values: CDR1 MNHEY, CDR2 SVGEGT. CDR3 amino acids: CASTKAGTSPYNEQFF. CDR3 in DNA: TGTGCCAGCACAAAGGCCGGGACCTCCCCCTACAATGAGCAGTTCTTC.

The chain is built from TRBV7-2 and TRBJ1-1, with unresolved D. CDR1 and CDR2 from the germline V gene are SGHTA and FQGNSA. The CDR3 sequence is 14 residues long. V shed 1 base and J shed 1 base, with 7 bases lying between them. CDR3 in DNA: TGTGCCAGCAGCTTAGGAGCCTGGAACACTGAAGCTTTCTTT. Residues: CASSLGAWNTEAFF.

The chain uses TRBV5-1 and TRBJ1-2, with D unclear. Trimming shortened V by 3 bases and J by 6 bases, and 12 bases separated the two germline ends. CDR1 SGHRS and CDR2 YFSETQ come from the germline V gene. This CDR3 region has 13 residues. The CDR3 region has the DNA TGCGCCAGCAGCTCGGGAAAGGGTGATGGCTACACCTTC. Translation: CASSSGKGDGYTF.

This clonotype occurred a few times. The rearrangement uses TRBV9 and TRBJ1-5; D possibly corresponds to TRBD1 (5 bases). The CDR3 covers 14 residues. The germline V gene encodes CDR1 SGDLS and CDR2 YYNGEE. V gave up 1 base and J gave up 5 bases, with 10 bases separating them. The DNA of the CDR3 is TGTGCCAGCAGCGTAAAGGGGACGGATCAGCCCCAGCATTTT. Encoded protein: CASSVKGTDQPQHF.

This clonotype was recorded at least ten times. The chain couples TRBV6-4 to TRBJ2-3; 8 nucleotides agree with TRBD2. Germline CDR1 reads MRHNA; CDR2 reads SNTAGT. CDR3 size: 15 residues. V trimming: 3 bases; J trimming: 1 base; junction bases outside the gene matches: 3. Here the CDR3 DNA reads TGTGCCAGCAGTGAGTCTAGCGGGCGCACAGATACGCAGTATTTT. The encoded protein is CASSESSGRTDTQYF.

The rearrangement uses TRBV24-1 and TRBJ2-3, with TRBD2 as a possible D gene (6 bases). Germline V gene data show CDR1 as KGHDR and CDR2 as SFDVKD. V lost 4 bases to trimming and J lost 0 bases, with 10 bases between them. CDR3 length: 15 residues. CDR3: CATSDPGTSTDTQYF. The CDR3 DNA reads as TGTGCCACCAGTGACCCCGGGACTAGCACAGATACGCAGTATTTT.

Remarks on this clonotype: The junction does not match germline at one end; this may be a read error. The rearrangement links TRBV2 to TRBJ2-3; 13 bases match TRBD2. The CDR3 spans 19 residues. Germline V CDR1 and CDR2: SNHLY, FYNNEI. CDR3 in amino acids: CAISFNRPGTSGAGDTQYF. For the CDR3, the DNA is TGTGCCATCAGTTTCAATCGCCCCGGGACTAGCGGGGCTGGAGATACGCAGTATTTT.